The 14 T cell receptor beta chains below all came from one sample that was sequenced in a study of CD8 T cells in Susac syndrome. With random hexamers, reverse transcription was performed on about 0.5 to 1 ug of RNA. MiXCR was run by TCRdb on the immunoSEQ multiplex PCR reads, yielding one entry per CDR3 protein. The top ten hold approximately 0.2% of the sample, which has 120,000 or so distinct CDR3 sequences, around 94% seen once. What was sequenced was CD8+ T cells from PBMCs. The receptors here all came from a human donor with Susac syndrome.

This rearrangement joins TRBV27 to TRBJ1-1, with 7 bases that match TRBD1. Germline trimming cut 5 bases from V and 11 bases from J; bases unmatched to any gene: 14. The CDR3 extends over 14 amino acids. The V gene's germline CDR1 is MNHEY and CDR2 SMNVEV (reference sequence). The CDR3 region is CASSLTGAGEGAFF. DNA of the CDR3: TGTGCCAGCAGTCTTACAGGGGCCGGCGAGGGGGCTTTCTTT.

The chain is built from TRBV29-1 and TRBJ2-1; TRBD2 matches at 7 bases. J lost 5 bases, V lost 5 bases, and 12 bases had no gene match. Germline-derived CDR1 and CDR2 are SQVTM and ANQGSEA. The CDR3 runs 15 residues. CDR3 in DNA: TGCAGCGTTAAATGGGGGACTACCATTCACAATGAGCAGTTCTTC. This encodes CSVKWGTTIHNEQFF.

CDR3 sequence: CASSPRRTSGINEQFF. CDR3 DNA sequence: TGTGCCAGCAGCCCAAGACGGACTAGCGGGATAAATGAGCAGTTCTTC. This chain joins TRBV7-2 and TRBJ2-1, with 12 bases that match TRBD2. Germline V gene data show CDR1 as SGHTA and CDR2 as FQGNSA. V lost 5 bases, J lost 7 bases, and 9 bases stayed unmatched. There are 16 residues in the CDR3.

This chain joins TRBV4-1 and TRBJ1-5; D may be TRBD1 (5 bases). Germline CDR1 MGHRA, CDR2 YSYEKL. Trimming removed 5 bases from V and 6 bases from J, with 20 bases in between. The CDR3 has 16 amino acids. The CDR3 here is CASSSPGTLSGQPQHF. CDR3 bases: TGCGCCAGCAGCTCACCGGGGACCCTTTCTGGTCAGCCCCAGCATTTT.

This chain connects TRBV20-1 to TRBJ2-7, with 12 bases identical to TRBD2. The CDR3 contains 15 residues. Germline V gene lookup returns CDR1 DFQATT and CDR2 SNEGSKA (reference sequence). With 1 base clipped from V and 0 bases from J, the junction kept 1 base outside the gene matches. The CDR3 loop is CSARGLAGDSYEQYF. CDR3 bases: TGCAGTGCTAGAGGACTAGCGGGGGACTCCTACGAGCAGTACTTC.

The table lists this clonotype with a count of one. The V and J genes are TRBV29-1 and TRBJ1-1, with D unclear. Germline CDR1 reads SQVTM; CDR2 reads ANQGSEA. The CDR3 is 12 amino acids. Deletions cut 1 base from V and 4 bases from J, with 7 bases between. Written as DNA, the CDR3 is TGCAGCGTTGAAGTGGGAGCCACTGAAGCTTTCTTT. As protein: CSVEVGATEAFF.

The chain has TRBV28 and TRBJ2-7; weak D call: TRBD1 (6 bases). The germline V and J ends were trimmed by 2 bases and 1 base, with 12 bases remaining between them. From germline, CDR1 is MDHEN and CDR2 SYDVKM. This CDR3 has 15 residues. CDR3 nucleotide sequence: TGTGCCAGCAGTTTAACCGGGACAAATTCCTACGAGCAGTACTTC. Encoded protein: CASSLTGTNSYEQYF.

V gene TRBV20-1 combines with J gene TRBJ2-1; D is unresolved. The CDR3 contains 15 residues. Germline loops: CDR1 DFQATT, CDR2 SNEGSKA (reference sequence). Trimming shortened V by 0 bases and J by 9 bases, and 18 bases separated the two germline ends. CDR3 region: CSARDLVVMELEQFF. CDR3 sequence (DNA): TGCAGTGCTAGAGATTTGGTAGTTATGGAGCTTGAGCAGTTCTTC.

The chain combines TRBV20-1 with TRBJ2-1; no reliable D call. The V and J ends lost 6 bases and 5 bases respectively, with 11 bases between them. This CDR3 has 12 residues. Germline CDR1 is DFQATT and CDR2 is SNEGSKA (reference sequence). CDR3 DNA sequence: TGCAGTGCCCGAAGGCCTAACAATGAGCAGTTCTTC. Residues: CSARRPNNEQFF.

CDR3 in DNA: TGCAGCGCCGCCACCGGGACAAGCAATCAGCCCCAGCATTTT. The encoded protein is CSAATGTSNQPQHF. The V gene is TRBV29-1, the J gene TRBJ1-5, with a tentative D call TRBD1 (6 bases). The CDR3 is made up of 14 amino acids. V lost 7 bases and J 1 base, leaving 14 bases between the germline ends. Germline CDR1 and CDR2: SQVTM and ANQGSEA. The variable domain in full, with the rest retrieved from reference TRBV29-1 and TRBJ1-5, is SAVISQKPSRDICQRGTSLTIQCQVDSQVTMMFWYRQQPGQSLTLIATANQGSEATYESGFVIDKFPISRPNLTFSTLTVSNMSPEDSSIYLCSAATGTSNQPQHFGDGTRLSIL.

V gene TRBV2 combines with J gene TRBJ1-2, with D maybe TRBD1 (6 bases). Per the germline V gene, CDR1 is SNHLY and CDR2 is FYNNEI. V lost 9 bases and J lost 2, with 10 bases in between. This CDR3 comprises 12 residues. The CDR3: CASGQPNYGYTF. In DNA form, the CDR3 reads TGTGCCAGTGGACAGCCGAACTATGGCTACACCTTC.

The genes are TRBV5-1 and TRBJ2-7; 9 bases are shared with TRBD1. This CDR3 has 16 amino acids. V dropped 3 bases and J dropped 1; count of bases not matched to a gene: 8. Germline CDR1 SGHRS, CDR2 YFSETQ. CDR3: CASSYFPGQGSYEQYF. The CDR3 nucleotides read TGCGCCAGCAGCTACTTCCCGGGACAGGGATCCTACGAGCAGTACTTC.

This rearrangement joins TRBV6-2 or TRBV6-3 to TRBJ2-3, with TRBD2 matching over 8 bases. Germline trimming cut 5 bases from V and 3 bases from J; bases unmatched to any gene: 4. CDR3 length equals 14 residues. The V gene's germline CDR1 is MNHEY and CDR2 SVGEGT. As DNA, the CDR3 is TGTGCCAGCAGTCCAGCGGGAGAGACAGATACGCAGTATTTT. It is translated as CASSPAGETDTQYF.

The table lists this clonotype with a count of one. The chain links TRBV28 to TRBJ2-3, with D perhaps TRBD1 (6 bases). V gave up 6 bases and J gave up 2 bases, with 15 bases separating them. Germline V gene data show CDR1 as MDHEN and CDR2 as SYDVKM. The CDR3 is 15 residues long. CDR3 residues: CASSGTFFNTDTQYF. The CDR3 coding sequence is TGTGCCAGCAGCGGGACATTTTTCAACACAGATACGCAGTATTTT.